The 28 T cell receptor beta chains reported below all come from one sample, sequenced in a study of tumor and adjacent non-tumor tissue in lung cancer. The library came from three nested PCR rounds adapted from ARM-PCR protocols. TCRdb re-called the multiplex PCR reads through MiXCR, storing one row per CDR3 protein. This sample has roughly 150,000 distinct CDR3 sequences; approximately 72% occur once, and the top ten carry 15% to 20%. This sample's RNA came from whole unsorted tissue. Sequenced sample: lung tumor tissue. Source of these receptors: a man in his 60s with small cell lung cancer.

CDR3 DNA: TGTGCCAGCAACCCAGACAGAAACAATGAGCAGTTCTTC. Amino acid sequence: CASNPDRNNEQFF. The genes are TRBV11-3 and TRBJ2-1; perhaps TRBD1 as D (5 bases). The length of the CDR3 is 13 residues. Germline lookup yields CDR1 SGHNT and CDR2 YENEEA. The ends were cut back, 7 bases at V and 5 bases at J, with 12 bases in the middle.

This clonotype showed up just a few times. This could be a read error, since a much larger clone is one nucleotide away. The chain has TRBV11-3 and TRBJ2-1; possible D gene TRBD2, 6 bases. The CDR3 length is 15 residues. CDR1 SGHNT and CDR2 YENEEA come from the germline V gene. The germline V and J ends were trimmed by 0 bases and 6 bases, with 12 bases remaining between them. CDR3 sequence: CASSLDSRGSNEQFF. CDR3 nucleotides: TGTGCCAGCAGCTTAGATAGTCGGGGGTCCAATGAGCAGTTCTTC.

Details on this clonotype: One junction end disagrees with the germline gene, perhaps due to a read error. The chain has TRBV6-5 and TRBJ2-2; D is ambiguous. This CDR3 contains 15 residues. The V gene's germline CDR1 is MNHEY and CDR2 SVGAGI. CDR3 DNA sequence: TGTGCCAGCCGCGACGTGGGTCCGAACACCAGGGAGCTGTTTTTT. Residues: CASRDVGPNTRELFF.

About this clonotype: A read error may account for a junction end that differs from germline. V usage is TRBV29-1 and J usage is TRBJ2-1, with D tentatively TRBD2 (6 bases). The V gene's germline CDR1 is SQVTM and CDR2 ANQGSEA. This CDR3 has 15 amino acids. The CDR3 loop is CSFDPSRLVYNEQFF. CDR3 bases: TGCAGCTTTGACCCCTCCAGACTAGTGTACAATGAGCAGTTCTTC.

The V and J genes are TRBV6-5 and TRBJ2-1; possibly TRBD1 or TRBD2 for D (6 bases each). Trimming cost V 8 bases and J 13 bases, with 21 bases left between them. The CDR3 contains 13 residues. Germline V gene sequence: CDR1 MNHEY, CDR2 SVGAGI. CDR3 coding DNA: TGTGCCAGCGGACAGACGCGGGGCGGTCAACAGTTCTTC. This translates into CASGQTRGGQQFF.

The chain combines TRBV6-1 with TRBJ2-2; D remains unclear. In germline, CDR1 is MNHNS, CDR2 SASEGT. The V gene lost 8 bases and the J gene lost 7 bases, with 20 bases spanning the gap. This CDR3 contains 15 residues. CDR3 protein: CASRGVGPSSGELFF. In nucleotides, the CDR3 is TGTGCCAGCCGCGGCGTGGGTCCGAGCAGCGGGGAGCTGTTTTTT.

As for this clonotype: One junction end disagrees with the germline gene, perhaps due to a read error. The chain couples TRBV29-1 to TRBJ2-1, with D uncertain. Germline values: CDR1 SQVTM, CDR2 ANQGSEA. The CDR3 totals 13 residues. CDR3 residues: CSVNRLVYNEQFF. The CDR3 DNA reads TGCAGCGTTAATAGATTGGTATACAATGAACAGTTCTTC.

Comment on this clonotype: Because the CDR3 is missing its conserved closing phenylalanine or tryptophan, this is likely a read error. This chain links TRBV20-1 with TRBJ1-6; D unresolved. CDR3 size: 15 residues. The V gene's germline CDR1 is DFQATT and CDR2 SNEGSKA (reference sequence). The CDR3 reads CRASLGGGFNSPLHY. In DNA, the CDR3 is TGCAGAGCTAGCTTGGGAGGAGGTTTTAACTCACCCCTCCACTAT.

On this clonotype: One end of the junction is discordant with germline, which a read error may explain. V usage is TRBV29-1 and J usage is TRBJ2-3, with TRBD2 matching over 7 bases. Germline CDR1 and CDR2: SQVTM and ANQGSEA. This CDR3 contains 15 residues. The CDR3 sequence: CSVEGGMSSTDTQYF. CDR3 nucleotide sequence: TGCAGCGTTGAGGGGGGGATGTCTAGCACAGATACGCAGTATTTC.

Regarding this clonotype: This sequence may be a read error, since a much larger clone differs from it by one base. Likely a read error: the CDR3 ends without its conserved phenylalanine or tryptophan. The rearrangement links TRBV20-1 to TRBJ2-7; 11 nucleotides agree with TRBD2. The CDR3 is made up of 15 amino acids. Germline CDR1 reads DFQATT; CDR2 reads SNEGSKA (reference sequence). The V gene end was trimmed by 5 bases and the J gene end by 2 bases; junction bases not matched to a gene: 8. The CDR3: CSALTLAGGTYEQYS. CDR3 DNA: TGCAGTGCTCTTACCCTAGCGGGAGGAACCTACGAGCAGTACTCC.

For this clonotype: Given a much more abundant clone one base away, this may be a read error. The rearrangement links TRBV10-3 to TRBJ1-2, with a possible D match to TRBD1 (5 bases). CDR3 length: 15 residues. Germline V gene lookup returns CDR1 ENHRY and CDR2 SYGVKD. The DNA for the CDR3 is TGTGCCATCAGTGAGTCGAGAGACAGACCCTATGTCTACACCTTC. Its translation is CAISESRDRPYVYTF.

V gene TRBV6-2 or TRBV6-3 combines with J gene TRBJ2-1; D not resolved. CDR1 MNHEY and CDR2 SVGEGT come from the germline V gene. The V gene lost 2 bases and the J gene lost 2 bases, with 4 bases spanning the gap. The CDR3 runs to 13 residues. As DNA, the CDR3 is TGTGCCAGCAGTTACAGGGCCTACAATGAGCAGTTCTTC. Translation: CASSYRAYNEQFF.

Concerning this clonotype itself: This may come from a read error, since a much larger clone is one base off. V and J are TRBV12-3 or TRBV12-4 and TRBJ2-1; possibly TRBD2 for D (5 bases). CDR3 length equals 14 residues. Trimming cost V 3 bases and J 3 bases, with 9 bases left between them. The chain's CDR3 is CASSLREIYNEQFF. DNA for the CDR3: TGTGCCAGCAGTTTGAGGGAGATCTACAATGAGCAGTTCTTC.

On this clonotype: Mismatch with germline at one junction end may stem from a read error. The V call is TRBV11-2, the J call TRBJ2-7, with D tentatively TRBD1 (6 bases). There are 14 residues in the CDR3. CDR1 and CDR2 (germline): SGHAT, FQNNGV. The CDR3 is CASSLETGGYEQYF. Written as DNA, the CDR3 is TGTGCCAGCAGCTTAGAGACTGGGGGCTACGAGCAGTACTTT.

This rearrangement joins TRBV24-1 to TRBJ2-3; 9 nucleotides line up with TRBD1. The germline V gene has CDR1 KGHDR and CDR2 SFDVKD. The CDR3 runs 15 residues. V was clipped by 3 bases and J by 7 bases; unmatched bases: 7. CDR3 protein: CATSDPGQGANTQYF. For the CDR3, the DNA is TGTGCCACCAGTGATCCGGGACAGGGCGCAAATACGCAGTATTTT.

The V call is TRBV20-1, the J call TRBJ2-1; tentative D call: TRBD2 (6 bases). The germline gives CDR1 DFQATT, CDR2 SNEGSKA (reference sequence). This CDR3 spans 18 amino acids. CDR3 DNA: TGCAATACCAGATCACTAACGGGAGCCCTCAGCTCCTACAATGAGCAGTTCTTC. This sequence encodes CNTRSLTGALSSYNEQFF.

This clonotype was seen ten or more times. The rearrangement uses TRBV29-1 and TRBJ2-5, with 7 bases fitting TRBD1. The CDR3 is 13 amino acids. Germline trimming cut 3 bases from V and 1 base from J; bases unmatched to any gene: 2. Germline V gene sequence: CDR1 SQVTM, CDR2 ANQGSEA. CDR3 residues: CSVEGTVQETQYF. The DNA for the CDR3 is TGCAGCGTTGAGGGGACAGTCCAAGAGACCCAGTACTTC.

The chain employs TRBV28 and TRBJ1-5; perhaps TRBD1 as D (5 bases). The CDR3 is 14 residues long. Trimming pared 3 bases from V and 2 bases from J, leaving 8 bases between. CDR1 and CDR2 from the germline V gene are MDHEN and SYDVKM. For the CDR3, the DNA is TGTGCCAGCAGTTTGGGGCAGGGCAATCAGCCCCAGCATTTT. Protein sequence: CASSLGQGNQPQHF.

In regard to this clonotype: This may stem from a read error, because a much larger clone lies one nucleotide away. This chain uses TRBV10-3 with TRBJ2-1, with 8 bases that match TRBD2. Trimming took 10 bases from V and 5 from J; bases not matched to a gene: 10. CDR3 length: 14 amino acids. CDR1 is ENHRY, CDR2 SYGVKD, per germline. The chain's CDR3 is CATSGLEMNNEQFF. In nucleotides, the CDR3 is TGTGCCACCTCGGGACTAGAGATGAACAATGAGCAGTTCTTC.

A note on this clonotype: Germline is not matched at one junction end, which may reflect a read error. This chain joins TRBV6-5 and TRBJ2-5, with TRBD2 identical over 14 bases. The germline gives CDR1 MNHEY, CDR2 SVGAGI. The CDR3 spans 15 residues. CDR3: CTSRLGLAGGETQYF. The CDR3 DNA is TGTACCAGCCGTCTCGGACTAGCGGGAGGAGAGACCCAGTACTTC.

Of note for this clonotype: This may arise from a read error, as a much more abundant clone is one base away. The rearrangement joins TRBV5-1 to TRBJ2-1, with D unresolved. Trimming left V 0 bases short and J 5 bases short, with 15 bases between. CDR3 length: 16 amino acids. Germline CDR1 reads SGHRS; CDR2 reads YFSETQ. CDR3 sequence (DNA): TGCGCCAGCAGCTTGGACCCCGGAGACCAGAACAATGAGCAGTTCTTC. Its translation is CASSLDPGDQNNEQFF.

As concerns this clonotype: The germline gene is not matched at one end of the junction; a read error may be the cause. The chain has TRBV10-3 and TRBJ1-1; a weak D match, TRBD1 (6 bases). The CDR3 contains 16 residues. Germline CDR1 ENHRY, CDR2 SYGVKD. CDR3 nucleotide sequence: TGTGCCATCAGTGACCTAGAGGGGGAGTCGAACACTGAAGGTTTCTTT. Translated: CAISDLEGESNTEGFF.

V and J are TRBV4-1 and TRBJ1-3; D is unresolved. Deletions cut 6 bases from V and 0 bases from J, with 18 bases between. Germline V CDR1 and CDR2: MGHRA, YSYEKL. The CDR3 length is 17 residues. CDR3 sequence: CASSQASLGSSGNTIYF. CDR3 bases: TGCGCCAGCAGTCAGGCGTCGTTAGGGAGCTCTGGAAACACCATATATTTT.

A remark on this clonotype: The junction and the germline gene differ at one end; a read error may be behind it. The gene calls are TRBV12-3 or TRBV12-4 and TRBJ1-5; possible D gene TRBD1, 6 bases. The CDR3 is made up of 15 amino acids. CDR3 DNA sequence: TGTGCTGGCAAGGGGGACACAGGATTCAATCAACCCCAGCATTTT. This codes for CAGKGDTGFNQPQHF.

About this clonotype: Relative to the germline gene, one junction end is altered; a read error may explain this. The chain is built from TRBV24-1 and TRBJ2-3; no firm D call. This CDR3 is 15 amino acids long. CDR1 is KGHDR and CDR2 is SFDVKD in the germline V gene. The CDR3 loop is CAPSDHHRGTDTQNF. CDR3 coding DNA: TGTGCCCCCAGTGACCACCACCGAGGCACAGATACGCAGAATTTT.

In its sample, this clonotype was seen many times. The chain joins TRBV12-3 or TRBV12-4 to TRBJ1-5, with D unclear. The CDR3 is 13 amino acids. The V and J ends lost 3 bases and 6 bases respectively, with 9 bases between them. This CDR3 reads CASSFGRSQPQHF. The CDR3 bases are TGTGCCAGCAGTTTTGGGCGGAGTCAGCCCCAGCATTTT.

There are a few counts of this clonotype. The chain has TRBV19 and TRBJ1-1; D remains ambiguous. V was clipped by 7 bases and J by 11 bases, with 17 bases between them. This CDR3 spans 12 amino acids. The germline CDR1 and CDR2 sequences are LNHDA and SQIVND (reference sequence). The CDR3 nucleotides read TGTGCCAGTACCCCAAGGCGCCTAGGGGCTTTCTTT. This encodes CASTPRRLGAFF.

The chain couples TRBV28 to TRBJ2-7; 7 positions agree with TRBD1. Germline V gives CDR1 MDHEN, CDR2 SYDVKM. The CDR3 has 12 amino acids. The DNA for the CDR3 is TGTGTTAGCAGTACCCTGACAGGGGAGCAGTACTTC. Translating gives CVSSTLTGEQYF. Full variable domain (outside the CDR3, taken from reference TRBV28 and TRBJ2-7): DVKVTQSSRYLVKRTGEKVFLECVQDMDHENMFWYRQDPGLGLRLIYFSYDVKMKEKGDIPEGYSVSREKKERFSLILESASTNQTSMYLCVSSTLTGEQYFGPGTRLTVT.